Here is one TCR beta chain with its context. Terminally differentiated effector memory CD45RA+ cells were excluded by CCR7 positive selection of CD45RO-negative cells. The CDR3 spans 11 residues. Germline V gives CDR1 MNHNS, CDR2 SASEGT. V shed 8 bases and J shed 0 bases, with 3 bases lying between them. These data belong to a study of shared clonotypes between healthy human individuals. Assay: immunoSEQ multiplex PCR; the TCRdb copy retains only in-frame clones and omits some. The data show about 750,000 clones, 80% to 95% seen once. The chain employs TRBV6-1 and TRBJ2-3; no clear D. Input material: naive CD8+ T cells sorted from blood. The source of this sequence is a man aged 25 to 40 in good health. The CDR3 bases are TGTGCCAGCGGCAGCACAGATACGCAGTATTTT. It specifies CASGSTDTQYF.